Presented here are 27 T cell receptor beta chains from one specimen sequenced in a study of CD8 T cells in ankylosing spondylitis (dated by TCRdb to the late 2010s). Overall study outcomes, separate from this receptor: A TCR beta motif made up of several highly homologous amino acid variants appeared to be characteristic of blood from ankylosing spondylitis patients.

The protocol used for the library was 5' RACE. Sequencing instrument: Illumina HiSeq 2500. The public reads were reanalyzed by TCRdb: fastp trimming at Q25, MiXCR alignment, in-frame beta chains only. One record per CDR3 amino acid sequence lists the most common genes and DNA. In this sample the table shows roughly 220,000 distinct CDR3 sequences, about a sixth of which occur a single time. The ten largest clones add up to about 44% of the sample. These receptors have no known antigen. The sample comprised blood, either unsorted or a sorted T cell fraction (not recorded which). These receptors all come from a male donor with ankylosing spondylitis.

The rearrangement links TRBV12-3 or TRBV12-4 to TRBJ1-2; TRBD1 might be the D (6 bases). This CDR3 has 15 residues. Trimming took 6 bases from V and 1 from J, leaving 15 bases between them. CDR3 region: CASSQDRRINYGYTF. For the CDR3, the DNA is TGTGCCAGCAGCCAAGACAGGAGGATTAACTATGGCTACACCTTC.

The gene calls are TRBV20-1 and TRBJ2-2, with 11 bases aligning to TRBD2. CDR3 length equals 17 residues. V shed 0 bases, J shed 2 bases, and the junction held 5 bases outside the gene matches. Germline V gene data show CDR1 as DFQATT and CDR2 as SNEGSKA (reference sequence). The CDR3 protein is CSARDGTSGFNTGELFF. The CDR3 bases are TGCAGTGCTAGAGATGGGACTAGCGGATTTAACACCGGGGAGCTGTTTTTT.

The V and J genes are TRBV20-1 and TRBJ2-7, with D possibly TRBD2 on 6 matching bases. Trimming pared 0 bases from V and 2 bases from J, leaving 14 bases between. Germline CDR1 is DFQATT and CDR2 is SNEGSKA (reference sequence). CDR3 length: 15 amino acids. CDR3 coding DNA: TGCAGTGCTAGAGATGTGAGGGAGGACCCCTACGAGCAGTACTTC. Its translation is CSARDVREDPYEQYF.

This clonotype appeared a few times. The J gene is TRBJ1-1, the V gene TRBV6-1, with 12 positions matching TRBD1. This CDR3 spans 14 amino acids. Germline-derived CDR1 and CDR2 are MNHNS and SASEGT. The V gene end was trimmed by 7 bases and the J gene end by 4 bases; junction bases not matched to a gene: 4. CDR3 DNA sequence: TGTGCCAGCAACCTGGGACAGGGGGCCACTGAAGCTTTCTTT. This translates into CASNLGQGATEAFF.

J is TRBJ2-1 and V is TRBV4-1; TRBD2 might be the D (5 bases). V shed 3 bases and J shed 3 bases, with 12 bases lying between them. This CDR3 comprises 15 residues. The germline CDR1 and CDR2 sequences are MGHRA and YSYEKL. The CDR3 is CASSQLRGDYNEQFF. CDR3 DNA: TGCGCCAGCAGCCAGCTACGGGGAGACTACAATGAGCAGTTCTTC.

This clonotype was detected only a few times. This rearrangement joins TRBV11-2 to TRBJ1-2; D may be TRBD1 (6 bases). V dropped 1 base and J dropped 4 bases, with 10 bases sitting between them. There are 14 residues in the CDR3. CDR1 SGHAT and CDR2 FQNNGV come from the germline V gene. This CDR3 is CASSLVRTAYGYTF. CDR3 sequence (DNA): TGTGCCAGCAGCTTAGTTAGGACAGCCTATGGCTACACCTTC.

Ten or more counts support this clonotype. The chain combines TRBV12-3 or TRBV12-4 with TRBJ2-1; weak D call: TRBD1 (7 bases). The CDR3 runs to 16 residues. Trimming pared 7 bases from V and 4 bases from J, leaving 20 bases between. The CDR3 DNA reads TGTGCCAGCACCCAACGGGGGACAGTTCGTTACAATGAGCAGTTCTTC. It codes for CASTQRGTVRYNEQFF.

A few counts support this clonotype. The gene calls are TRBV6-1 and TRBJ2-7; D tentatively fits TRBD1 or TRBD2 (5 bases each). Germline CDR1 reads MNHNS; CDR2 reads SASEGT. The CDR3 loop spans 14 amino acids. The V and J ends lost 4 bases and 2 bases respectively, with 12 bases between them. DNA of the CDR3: TGTGCCAGCAGTGCAGGGACCTTACCCTACGAGCAGTACTTC. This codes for CASSAGTLPYEQYF.

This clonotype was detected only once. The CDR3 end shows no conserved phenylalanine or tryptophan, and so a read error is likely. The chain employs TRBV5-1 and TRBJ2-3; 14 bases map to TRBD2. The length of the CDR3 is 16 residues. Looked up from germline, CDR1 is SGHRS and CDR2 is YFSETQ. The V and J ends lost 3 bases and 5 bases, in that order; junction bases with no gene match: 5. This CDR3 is CASSSGTSGGRDTQYI. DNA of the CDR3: TGCGCCAGCAGCTCCGGGACTAGCGGGGGCAGAGATACGCAGTATATT.

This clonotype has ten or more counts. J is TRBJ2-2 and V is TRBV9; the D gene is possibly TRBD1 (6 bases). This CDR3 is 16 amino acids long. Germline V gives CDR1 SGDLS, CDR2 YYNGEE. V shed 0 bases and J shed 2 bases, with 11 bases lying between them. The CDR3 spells CASSVAWTANTGELFF. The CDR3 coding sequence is TGTGCCAGCAGCGTAGCTTGGACAGCAAACACCGGGGAGCTGTTTTTT.

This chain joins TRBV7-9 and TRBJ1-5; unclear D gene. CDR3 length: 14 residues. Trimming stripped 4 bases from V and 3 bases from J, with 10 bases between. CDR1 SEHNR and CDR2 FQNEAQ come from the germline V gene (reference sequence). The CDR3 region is CASSSDGYNQPQHF. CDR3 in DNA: TGTGCCAGCAGCTCGGACGGATACAATCAGCCCCAGCATTTT.

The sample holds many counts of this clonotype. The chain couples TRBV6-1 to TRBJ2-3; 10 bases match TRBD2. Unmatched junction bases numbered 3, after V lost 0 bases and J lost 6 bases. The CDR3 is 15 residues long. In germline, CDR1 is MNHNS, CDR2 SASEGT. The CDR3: CASSEAERGGDTQYF. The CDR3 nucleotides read TGTGCCAGCAGTGAAGCGGAGCGGGGGGGGGATACGCAGTATTTT.

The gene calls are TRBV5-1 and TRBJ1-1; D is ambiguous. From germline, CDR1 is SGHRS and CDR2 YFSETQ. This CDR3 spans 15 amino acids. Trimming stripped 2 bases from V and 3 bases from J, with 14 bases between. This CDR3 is CASSLPWDGDTEAFF. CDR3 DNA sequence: TGCGCCAGCAGCTTACCTTGGGATGGTGACACTGAAGCTTTCTTT.

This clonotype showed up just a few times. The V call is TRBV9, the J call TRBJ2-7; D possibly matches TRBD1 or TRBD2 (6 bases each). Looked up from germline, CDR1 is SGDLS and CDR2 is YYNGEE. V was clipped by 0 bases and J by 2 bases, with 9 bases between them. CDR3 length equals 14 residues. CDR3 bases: TGTGCCAGCAGCGTAGGGGGGGCGACCTACGAGCAGTACTTC. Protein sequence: CASSVGGATYEQYF.

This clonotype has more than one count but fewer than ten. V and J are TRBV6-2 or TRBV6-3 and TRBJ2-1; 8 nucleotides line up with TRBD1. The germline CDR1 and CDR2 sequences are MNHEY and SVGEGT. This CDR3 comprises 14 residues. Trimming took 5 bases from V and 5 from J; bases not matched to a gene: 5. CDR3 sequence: CASSPPDRDNEQFF. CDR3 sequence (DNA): TGTGCCAGCAGTCCCCCGGACAGGGACAATGAGCAGTTCTTC.

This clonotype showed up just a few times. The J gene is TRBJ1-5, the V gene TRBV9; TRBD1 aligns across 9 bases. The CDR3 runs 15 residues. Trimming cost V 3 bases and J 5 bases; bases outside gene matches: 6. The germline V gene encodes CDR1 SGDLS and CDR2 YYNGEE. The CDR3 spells CASSETGGAHQPQHF. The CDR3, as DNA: TGTGCCAGCAGCGAAACAGGGGGCGCCCATCAGCCCCAGCATTTT. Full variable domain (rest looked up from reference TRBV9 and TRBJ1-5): DSGVTQTPKHLITATGQRVTLRCSPRSGDLSVYWYQQSLDQGLQFLIQYYNGEERAKGNILERFSAQQFPDLHSELNLSSLELGDSALYFCASSETGGAHQPQHFGDGTRLSIL.

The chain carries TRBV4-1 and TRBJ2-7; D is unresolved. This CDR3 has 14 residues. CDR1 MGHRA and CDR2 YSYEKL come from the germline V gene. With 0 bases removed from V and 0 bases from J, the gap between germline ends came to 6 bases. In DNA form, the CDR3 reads TGCGCCAGCAGCCAAGATGGCATCTCCTACGAGCAGTACTTC. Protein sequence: CASSQDGISYEQYF.

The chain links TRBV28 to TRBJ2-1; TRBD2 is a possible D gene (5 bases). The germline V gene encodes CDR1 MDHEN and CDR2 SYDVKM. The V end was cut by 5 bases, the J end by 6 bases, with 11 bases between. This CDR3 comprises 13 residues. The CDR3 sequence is CASSLRVFNEQFF. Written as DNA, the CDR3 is TGTGCCAGCAGTCTGCGGGTCTTCAATGAGCAGTTCTTC. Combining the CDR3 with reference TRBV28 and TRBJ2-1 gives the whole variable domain DVKVTQSSRYLVKRTGEKVFLECVQDMDHENMFWYRQDPGLGLRLIYFSYDVKMKEKGDIPEGYSVSREKKERFSLILESASTNQTSMYLCASSLRVFNEQFFGPGTRLTVL.

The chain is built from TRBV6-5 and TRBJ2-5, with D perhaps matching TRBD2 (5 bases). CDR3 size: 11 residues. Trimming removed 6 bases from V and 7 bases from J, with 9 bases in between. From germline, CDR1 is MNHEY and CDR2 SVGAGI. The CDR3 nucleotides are TGTGCCAGCAGCCTAGAGGGGACCCAGTACTTC. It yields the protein CASSLEGTQYF.

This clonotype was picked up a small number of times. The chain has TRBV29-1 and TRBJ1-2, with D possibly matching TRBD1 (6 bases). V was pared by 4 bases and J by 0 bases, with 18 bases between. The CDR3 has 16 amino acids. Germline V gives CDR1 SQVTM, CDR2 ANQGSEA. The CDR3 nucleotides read TGCAGCGTTGTGGAGTTCGGGACACCAACTAACTATGGCTACACCTTC. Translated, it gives CSVVEFGTPTNYGYTF. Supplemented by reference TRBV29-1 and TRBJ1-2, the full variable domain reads SAVISQKPSRDICQRGTSLTIQCQVDSQVTMMFWYRQQPGQSLTLIATANQGSEATYESGFVIDKFPISRPNLTFSTLTVSNMSPEDSSIYLCSVVEFGTPTNYGYTFGSGTRLTVV.

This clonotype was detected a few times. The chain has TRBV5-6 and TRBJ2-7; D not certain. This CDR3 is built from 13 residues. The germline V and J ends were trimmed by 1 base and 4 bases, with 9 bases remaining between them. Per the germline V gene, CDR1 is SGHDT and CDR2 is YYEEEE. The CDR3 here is CASSLSFGYEQYF. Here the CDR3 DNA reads TGTGCCAGCAGCTTGTCCTTCGGATACGAGCAGTACTTC.

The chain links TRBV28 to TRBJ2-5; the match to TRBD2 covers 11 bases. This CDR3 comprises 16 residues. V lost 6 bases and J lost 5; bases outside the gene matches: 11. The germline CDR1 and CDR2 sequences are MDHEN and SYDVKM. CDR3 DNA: TGTGCCAGCAGCCCTCATAGCGGGAGGGCCTGGGAGACCCAGTACTTC. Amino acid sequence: CASSPHSGRAWETQYF.

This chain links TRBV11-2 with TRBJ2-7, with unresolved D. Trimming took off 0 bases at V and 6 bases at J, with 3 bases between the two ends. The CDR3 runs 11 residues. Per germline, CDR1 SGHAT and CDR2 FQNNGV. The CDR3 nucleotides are TGTGCCAGCAGCTTAGAGGGCGAGCAGTACTTC. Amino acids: CASSLEGEQYF.

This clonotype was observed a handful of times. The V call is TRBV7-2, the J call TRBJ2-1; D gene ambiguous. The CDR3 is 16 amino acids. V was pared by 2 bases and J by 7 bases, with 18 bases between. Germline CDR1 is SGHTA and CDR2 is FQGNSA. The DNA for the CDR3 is TGTGCCAGCAGCTTAAATAGCCCATCCTTCGGGAATGAGCAGTTCTTC. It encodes CASSLNSPSFGNEQFF.

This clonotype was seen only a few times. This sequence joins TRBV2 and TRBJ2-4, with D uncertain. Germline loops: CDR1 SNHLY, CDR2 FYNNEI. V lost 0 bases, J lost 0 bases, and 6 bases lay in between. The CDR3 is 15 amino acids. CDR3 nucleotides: TGTGCCAGCAGTGAAGCAGGTAGAGCCAAAAACATTCAGTACTTC. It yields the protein CASSEAGRAKNIQYF.

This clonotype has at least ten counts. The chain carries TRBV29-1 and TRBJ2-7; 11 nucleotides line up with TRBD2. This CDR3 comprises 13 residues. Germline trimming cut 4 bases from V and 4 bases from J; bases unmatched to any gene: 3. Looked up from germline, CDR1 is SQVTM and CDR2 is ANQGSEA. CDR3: CSVGLAGGYEQYF. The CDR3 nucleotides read TGCAGCGTTGGGCTAGCGGGAGGTTACGAGCAGTACTTC.

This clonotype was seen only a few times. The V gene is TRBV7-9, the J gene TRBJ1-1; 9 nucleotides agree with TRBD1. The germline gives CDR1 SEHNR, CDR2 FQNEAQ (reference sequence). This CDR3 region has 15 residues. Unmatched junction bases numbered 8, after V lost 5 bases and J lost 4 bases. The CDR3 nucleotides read TGTGCCAGCAGCGAACAGGGGGCGATCCGCACTGAAGCTTTCTTT. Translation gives CASSEQGAIRTEAFF.